Listed here are 31 T cell receptor beta chains from one sample, sequenced in a study of cytomegalovirus exposure and HLA in healthy donors. PCR involved 60 Vbeta and 13 Jbeta primers. Libraries were prepared by immunoSEQ multiplex PCR; TCRdb keeps only in-frame clonotypes and omits some of them. The sample carries about 140,000 clones, 75% recorded once. Sequenced input: PBMCs. These receptors came from a man aged 35-49 years in good health and CMV-seronegative.

The chain is built from TRBV4-1 and TRBJ1-2; no firm D call. In germline, CDR1 is MGHRA, CDR2 YSYEKL. CDR3 length equals 14 residues. V lost 1 base to trimming and J lost 3 bases, with 9 bases between them. CDR3 in DNA: TGCGCCAGCAGCCAAGGGCCTGTCGACTATGGCTACACCTTC. This sequence encodes CASSQGPVDYGYTF.

The chain employs TRBV7-8 and TRBJ2-3; possibly TRBD1 for D (6 bases). The germline V gene encodes CDR1 SGHVS and CDR2 FQNEAQ. The CDR3 covers 13 residues. Trimming took off 4 bases at V and 4 bases at J, with 9 bases between the two ends. The CDR3 DNA reads as TGTGCCAGCAGCTACACAGGGCCAGATACGCAGTATTTT. This translates into CASSYTGPDTQYF.

The chain employs TRBV21-1 and TRBJ1-4; the table's D call TRBD1 went unverified against the DNA. TRBV21-1 is an annotated pseudogene. The CDR3 has 17 amino acids. The CDR3 DNA is TGTGCCAGCAGCAAAGGGGACAGCTTCGGCGGCCGGGAAAAACTGTTTTTT. Residues: CASSKGDSFGGREKLFF.

The genes are TRBV30 and TRBJ2-5; D may be TRBD2 (7 bases). Trimming took 8 bases from V and 5 from J, leaving 12 bases between them. CDR3 length equals 11 residues. Germline CDR1 GTSNPN, CDR2 SVGIG (reference sequence). The CDR3 region has the DNA TGTGCCCGGGGGGCTGGTGAGACCCAGTACTTC. Its protein is CARGAGETQYF.

V gene TRBV7-2 combines with J gene TRBJ1-5, with TRBD1 identical over 9 bases. Germline CDR1 SGHTA, CDR2 FQGNSA. The CDR3 loop spans 14 amino acids. J lost 4 bases, V lost 5 bases, and 3 bases had no gene match. CDR3 sequence: CASSLGQGNQPQHF. CDR3 sequence (DNA): TGTGCCAGCAGCCTAGGACAGGGGAATCAGCCCCAGCATTTT.

V gene TRBV27 combines with J gene TRBJ2-1; D call uncertain. Germline CDR1 reads MNHEY; CDR2 reads SMNVEV (reference sequence). Trimming removed 10 bases at V and 4 bases at J, with 17 bases between. CDR3 size: 14 residues. The CDR3 DNA reads TGTGCCACGGCAACTACGCCTCTTTACAATGAGCAGTTCTTC. This translates into CATATTPLYNEQFF.

J is TRBJ2-5 and V is TRBV10-3; tentative D call: TRBD2 (5 bases). The J call may be in error: the DNA end matches TRBJ2-7 better. CDR3 length: 14 amino acids. The germline V gene has CDR1 ENHRY and CDR2 SYGVKD. The CDR3 sequence: CAISESGGSDEQYF. In DNA, the CDR3 is TGTGCCATCAGTGAGTCAGGAGGCTCGGACGAGCAGTACTTC.

The sample holds one count of this clone. The chain is built from TRBV6-6 and TRBJ2-5; 9 bases fit TRBD1. J was trimmed by 4 bases and V by 2 bases; bases with no gene match: 5. The CDR3 extends over 15 amino acids. The germline V gene has CDR1 MNHNY and CDR2 SVGAGI (reference sequence). Here the CDR3 reads CASSYNRGRPETQYF. In DNA, the CDR3 is TGTGCCAGCAGTTACAACAGGGGGCGCCCAGAGACCCAGTACTTC.

The chain carries TRBV4-2 and TRBJ1-3, with TRBD1 identical over 7 bases. The CDR3 consists of 15 residues. Germline V gives CDR1 LGHNA, CDR2 YNFKEQ. V gave up 5 bases and J gave up 0 bases; unmatched junction bases: 4. The CDR3 loop is CASSAQGSSGNTIYF. DNA of the CDR3: TGTGCCAGCAGCGCACAGGGGAGCTCTGGAAACACCATATATTTT.

The chain links TRBV7-9 to TRBJ1-1; the match to TRBD1 covers 8 bases. This CDR3 is 15 amino acids long. V gave up 5 bases and J gave up 2 bases; unmatched junction bases: 7. Germline CDR1 SEHNR, CDR2 FQNEAQ (reference sequence). The CDR3 DNA sequence: TGTGCCAGCAGCCTCGGACAGGGCAGCAACACTGAAGCTTTCTTT. It is translated as CASSLGQGSNTEAFF.

V usage is TRBV30 and J usage is TRBJ2-7; no definite D call. The V end lost 2 bases, the J end lost 0 bases, and 8 bases lay between the germline ends. The CDR3 spans 13 residues. The germline V gene encodes CDR1 GTSNPN and CDR2 SVGIG (reference sequence). As DNA, the CDR3 is TGTGCCTGGAGTTACAGAGACTCCTACGAGCAGTACTTC. Its translation is CAWSYRDSYEQYF.

This clone was seen a few times. V and J are TRBV6-6 and TRBJ2-7, with TRBD1 identical over 7 bases. With 5 bases clipped from V and 5 bases from J, the junction kept 6 bases outside the gene matches. The length of the CDR3 is 13 residues. From germline, CDR1 is MNHNY and CDR2 SVGAGI (reference sequence). CDR3 region: CASSDDDRDEQYF. CDR3 DNA sequence: TGTGCCAGCAGTGACGACGACAGGGACGAGCAGTACTTC.

This chain joins TRBV6-5 and TRBJ2-7; D is possibly TRBD1 (7 bases). V lost 2 bases to trimming and J lost 4 bases, with 12 bases between them. Germline lookup yields CDR1 MNHEY and CDR2 SVGAGI. The length of the CDR3 is 14 residues. The CDR3 DNA follows: TGTGCCAGCAGTTACGACCAGGGGGGTTACGAGCAGTACTTC. Translated: CASSYDQGGYEQYF.

This rearrangement joins TRBV5-1 to TRBJ1-1, with 11 positions matching TRBD1. V lost 4 bases, J lost 5 bases, and 7 bases stayed unmatched. The CDR3 runs to 15 residues. The germline gives CDR1 SGHRS, CDR2 YFSETQ. The CDR3 loop reads CASSTGQGASTEAFF. The CDR3 DNA is TGCGCCAGCAGCACTGGACAGGGGGCGAGTACTGAAGCTTTCTTT.

This clone was detected only a few times. The chain uses TRBV4-1 and TRBJ2-5, with 13 bases fitting TRBD2. The germline V gene has CDR1 MGHRA and CDR2 YSYEKL. CDR3 size: 16 residues. V was pared by 2 bases and J by 2 bases, with 2 bases of the junction left unmatched. This CDR3 is CASSQLGLAGQETQYF. In DNA form, the CDR3 reads TGCGCCAGCAGCCAATTGGGACTAGCGGGGCAAGAGACCCAGTACTTC.

The rearrangement links TRBV5-1 to TRBJ1-1; no reliable D call. With 0 bases removed from V and 1 base from J, the gap between germline ends came to 4 bases. Germline lookup yields CDR1 SGHRS and CDR2 YFSETQ. CDR3 length: 13 residues. The CDR3 loop is CASSLAKNTEAFF. CDR3 bases: TGCGCCAGCAGCTTGGCCAAGAACACTGAAGCTTTCTTT.

In regard to this clone: This likely comes from a read error, as the CDR3 has no conserved phenylalanine or tryptophan at its end. The chain combines TRBV5-1 with TRBJ1-2, with 8 bases that match TRBD1. CDR1 is SGHRS, CDR2 YFSETQ, per germline. V lost 4 bases, J lost 4 bases, and 3 bases stayed unmatched. The CDR3 contains 13 residues. The CDR3 nucleotides are TGCGCCAGCAGCACAGGGGGAAGCTATGGCTACACCCTC. Protein sequence: CASSTGGSYGYTL.

With regard to this clone: The germline gene is not matched at one end of the junction; a read error may be the cause. This rearrangement joins TRBV5-1 to TRBJ1-6; D is undetermined. Germline CDR1 SGHRS, CDR2 YFSETQ. The CDR3 runs 14 residues. The CDR3 loop is CASRLGDSWAPLHF. The CDR3 DNA sequence: TGCGCCAGCAGATTGGGTGACTCCTGGGCACCCCTCCACTTT.

This clone appeared a few times. The V gene is TRBV5-1, the J gene TRBJ2-3; tentative D call: TRBD1 (6 bases). V was shortened by 3 bases and J by 5 bases, with 13 bases between the two germline ends. The CDR3 length is 14 residues. Germline V gene lookup returns CDR1 SGHRS and CDR2 YFSETQ. The CDR3 bases are TGCGCCAGCAGCTGGGCAGGGGAAGTAGATACGCAGTATTTT. Protein product: CASSWAGEVDTQYF.

This rearrangement joins TRBV2 to TRBJ2-3; 10 bases are shared with TRBD1. The V gene's germline CDR1 is SNHLY and CDR2 FYNNEI. The junction had 6 bases not matched to a gene; V was cut back by 5 bases and J by 1 base. The CDR3 is made up of 16 amino acids. DNA for the CDR3: TGTGCCAGCAGTCTGACAGGGGGCCGTGGCACAGATACGCAGTATTTT. This encodes CASSLTGGRGTDTQYF.

V is TRBV19 and J is TRBJ1-2; the match to TRBD1 covers 8 bases. The CDR3 has 14 amino acids. From germline, CDR1 is LNHDA and CDR2 SQIVND (reference sequence). The V segment lost 3 bases and the J segment 6 bases; nucleotides outside the gene matches: 6. CDR3 loop: CASSIPGQEDGYTF. The CDR3 nucleotides read TGTGCCAGTAGTATTCCGGGACAGGAAGATGGCTACACCTTC.

The gene calls are TRBV6-6 and TRBJ1-5, with D unclear. Trimming left V 5 bases short and J 5 bases short, with 16 bases between. The length of the CDR3 is 15 residues. In germline, CDR1 is MNHNY, CDR2 SVGAGI (reference sequence). CDR3: CASSTGMKSHQPQHF. CDR3 sequence (DNA): TGTGCCAGCAGTACCGGGATGAAGTCGCATCAGCCCCAGCATTTT.

This rearrangement joins TRBV7-8 to TRBJ1-1; TRBD1 matches 7 bases. Germline lookup yields CDR1 SGHVS and CDR2 FQNEAQ. The CDR3 extends over 15 amino acids. V was clipped by 5 bases and J by 4 bases; unmatched bases: 10. CDR3 nucleotides: TGTGCCAGCAGCCTGTATCAGGGGGTAGGCACTGAAGCTTTCTTT. It specifies CASSLYQGVGTEAFF.

The chain is built from TRBV5-1 and TRBJ1-4; D remains unclear. The germline V gene has CDR1 SGHRS and CDR2 YFSETQ. Trimming cost V 0 bases and J 4 bases, with 13 bases left between them. The CDR3 contains 16 residues. The CDR3 spells CASSLDMGSYNEKLFF. CDR3 nucleotide sequence: TGCGCCAGCAGCTTGGATATGGGCAGTTATAATGAAAAACTGTTTTTT.

This chain joins TRBV19 and TRBJ1-2, with TRBD1 matching 8 bases. Germline V gene sequence: CDR1 LNHDA, CDR2 SQIVND (reference sequence). This CDR3 contains 12 residues. Trimming took 6 bases from V and 7 from J; bases not matched to a gene: 4. The CDR3 region is CASRWDRSGYTF. CDR3 DNA sequence: TGTGCCAGTAGATGGGACAGGTCTGGCTACACCTTC.

Only a few counts were recorded for this clone. V is TRBV6-5 and J is TRBJ2-1; no firm D call. Per the germline V gene, CDR1 is MNHEY and CDR2 is SVGAGI. CDR3 length: 12 residues. V lost 7 bases and J 0 bases, leaving 4 bases between the germline ends. The CDR3 nucleotides read TGTGCCAGCACCGGCTCCTACAATGAGCAGTTCTTC. Translated, it gives CASTGSYNEQFF.

The chain couples TRBV7-3 to TRBJ2-1; D is perhaps TRBD2 (6 bases). The CDR3 length is 15 residues. The germline gives CDR1 SGHTA, CDR2 FQGTGA. Trimming left V 3 bases short and J 6 bases short, with 15 bases between. CDR3 coding DNA: TGTGCCAGCAGCTTCTACGGGACTGGCCGCAATGAGCAGTTCTTC. Its protein product is CASSFYGTGRNEQFF. Filled out from reference TRBV7-3 and TRBJ2-1, the complete variable domain reads GAGVSQTPSNKVTEKGKYVELRCDPISGHTALYWYRQSLGQGPEFLIYFQGTGAADDSGLPNDRFFAVRPEGSVSTLKIQRTERGDSAVYLCASSFYGTGRNEQFFGPGTRLTVL.

CDR3 coding DNA: TGTGCCAGCAGATGGACAGACAATAGCAATCAGCCCCAGCATTTT. This gives the protein CASRWTDNSNQPQHF. The V call is TRBV2, the J call TRBJ1-5; TRBD1 might be the D (6 bases). Germline CDR1 is SNHLY and CDR2 is FYNNEI. This CDR3 comprises 15 residues. The V and J ends lost 6 bases and 0 bases respectively, with 12 bases between them.

The chain links TRBV4-1 to TRBJ1-6; no clear D. The germline V gene has CDR1 MGHRA and CDR2 YSYEKL. The V end was cut by 0 bases, the J end by 8 bases, with 8 bases between. The CDR3 spans 14 residues. CDR3 region: CASSQEGRDSPLHF. The CDR3 DNA reads TGCGCCAGCAGCCAAGAGGGGAGGGATTCACCCCTCCACTTT.

The chain carries TRBV9 and TRBJ2-2; maybe TRBD2 (7 bases). Per germline, CDR1 SGDLS and CDR2 YYNGEE. The CDR3 is 17 amino acids. Trimming took 4 bases from V and 0 from J, leaving 16 bases between them. The CDR3 loop reads CASSSRGGDTNTGELFF. CDR3 DNA sequence: TGTGCCAGCAGCTCACGAGGGGGGGACACGAACACCGGGGAGCTGTTTTTT. The full variable domain, completed using reference TRBV9 and TRBJ2-2, is DSGVTQTPKHLITATGQRVTLRCSPRSGDLSVYWYQQSLDQGLQFLIQYYNGEERAKGNILERFSAQQFPDLHSELNLSSLELGDSALYFCASSSRGGDTNTGELFFGEGSRLTVL.

Ten or more counts support this clone. The V gene is TRBV2, the J gene TRBJ2-3; 10 bases map to TRBD1. This CDR3 comprises 14 residues. J gave up 5 bases and V 4 bases, and 3 bases lay outside the gene matches. Germline V gene data show CDR1 as SNHLY and CDR2 as FYNNEI. The CDR3 sequence: CASSVTGGKDTQYF. CDR3 nucleotides: TGTGCCAGCAGTGTGACAGGGGGCAAAGATACGCAGTATTTT.